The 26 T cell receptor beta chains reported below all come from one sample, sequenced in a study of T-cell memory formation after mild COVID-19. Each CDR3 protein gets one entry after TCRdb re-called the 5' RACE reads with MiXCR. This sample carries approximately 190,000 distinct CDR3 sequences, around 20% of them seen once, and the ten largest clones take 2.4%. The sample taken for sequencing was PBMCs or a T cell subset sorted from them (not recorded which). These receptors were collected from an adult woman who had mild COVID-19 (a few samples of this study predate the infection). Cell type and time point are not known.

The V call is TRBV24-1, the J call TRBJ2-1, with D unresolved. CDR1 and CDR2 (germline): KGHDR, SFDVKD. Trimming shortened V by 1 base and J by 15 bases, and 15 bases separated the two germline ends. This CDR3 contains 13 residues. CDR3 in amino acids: CATSDFAQVTPFF. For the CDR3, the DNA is TGTGCCACCAGTGATTTCGCTCAGGTTACACCGTTCTTC.

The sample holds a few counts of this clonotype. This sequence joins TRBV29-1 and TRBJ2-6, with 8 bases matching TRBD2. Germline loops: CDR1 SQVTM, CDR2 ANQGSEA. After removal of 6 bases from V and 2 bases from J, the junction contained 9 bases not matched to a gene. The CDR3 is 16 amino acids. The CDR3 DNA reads TGCAGCGTGGGGTCGAGCGGGAGAGCTGGGGCCAACGTCCTGACTTTC. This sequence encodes CSVGSSGRAGANVLTF.

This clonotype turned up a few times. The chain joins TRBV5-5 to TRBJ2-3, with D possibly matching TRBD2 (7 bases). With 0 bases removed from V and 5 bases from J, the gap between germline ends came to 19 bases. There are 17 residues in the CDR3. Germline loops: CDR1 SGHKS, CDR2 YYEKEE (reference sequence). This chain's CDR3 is CASSLAVTGGLGDTQYF. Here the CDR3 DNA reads TGTGCCAGCAGCTTGGCCGTGACGGGGGGCCTGGGAGATACGCAGTATTTT. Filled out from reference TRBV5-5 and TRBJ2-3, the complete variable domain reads DAGVTQSPTHLIKTRGQQVTLRCSPISGHKSVSWYQQVLGQGPQFIFQYYEKEERGRGNFPDRFSARQFPNYSSELNVNALLLGDSALYLCASSLAVTGGLGDTQYFGPGTRLTVL.

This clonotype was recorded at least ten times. The CDR3 sequence: CAISESARGELFF. In DNA form, the CDR3 reads TGTGCCATCAGTGAGTCCGCCCGCGGGGAGCTGTTTTTT. The gene calls are TRBV10-3 and TRBJ2-2, with no clear D. The CDR3 runs 13 residues. Between the trimmed V and J ends, which lost 0 bases and 7 bases, there was a span of 6 bases. The germline CDR1 and CDR2 sequences are ENHRY and SYGVKD.

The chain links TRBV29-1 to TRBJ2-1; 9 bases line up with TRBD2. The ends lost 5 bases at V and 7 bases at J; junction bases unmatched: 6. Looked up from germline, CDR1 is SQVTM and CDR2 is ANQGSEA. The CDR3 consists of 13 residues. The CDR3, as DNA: TGCAGCGTTAGCGGGAGGTGGGAGAATGAGCAGTTCTTC. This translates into CSVSGRWENEQFF.

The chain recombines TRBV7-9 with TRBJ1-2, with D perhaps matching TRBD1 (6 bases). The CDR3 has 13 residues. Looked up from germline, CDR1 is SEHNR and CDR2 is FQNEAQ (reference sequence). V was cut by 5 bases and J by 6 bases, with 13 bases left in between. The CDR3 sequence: CASSPRAGDGYTF. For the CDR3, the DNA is TGTGCCAGCAGCCCGAGGGCAGGGGATGGCTACACCTTC.

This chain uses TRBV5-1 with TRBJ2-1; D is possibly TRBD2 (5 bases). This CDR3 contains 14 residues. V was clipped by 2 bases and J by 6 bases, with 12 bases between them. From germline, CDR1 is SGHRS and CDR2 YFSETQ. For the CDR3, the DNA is TGCGCCAGCAGCTTAGGACTGCCAACCAATGAGCAGTTCTTC. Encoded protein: CASSLGLPTNEQFF. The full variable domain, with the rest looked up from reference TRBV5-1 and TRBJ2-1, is KAGVTQTPRYLIKTRGQQVTLSCSPISGHRSVSWYQQTPGQGLQFLFEYFSETQRNKGNFPGRFSGRQFSNSRSEMNVSTLELGDSALYLCASSLGLPTNEQFFGPGTRLTVL.

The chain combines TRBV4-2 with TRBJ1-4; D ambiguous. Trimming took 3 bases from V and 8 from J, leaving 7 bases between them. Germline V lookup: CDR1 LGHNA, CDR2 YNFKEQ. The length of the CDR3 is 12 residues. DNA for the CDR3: TGTGCCAGCAGCCATTGGGGAGAAAAACTGTTTTTT. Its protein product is CASSHWGEKLFF.

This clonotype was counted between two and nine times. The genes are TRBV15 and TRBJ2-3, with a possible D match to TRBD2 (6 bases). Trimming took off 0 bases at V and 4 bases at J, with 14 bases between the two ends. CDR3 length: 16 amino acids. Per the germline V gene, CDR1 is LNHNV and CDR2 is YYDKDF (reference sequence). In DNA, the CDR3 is TGTGCCACCAGCAGAGAGGGGGGACTCCGCGCAGATACGCAGTATTTT. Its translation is CATSREGGLRADTQYF.

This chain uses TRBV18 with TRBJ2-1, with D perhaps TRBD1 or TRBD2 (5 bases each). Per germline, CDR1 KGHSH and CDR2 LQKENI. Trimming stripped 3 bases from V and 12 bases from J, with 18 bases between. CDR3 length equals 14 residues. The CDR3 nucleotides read TGTGCCAGCTCACCCTTCGAGGGACCTCGGGGGCAGTTCTTC. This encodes CASSPFEGPRGQFF.

The CDR3 DNA sequence: TGTGCCAGCAGTTACTCGGGACAGGGGGCTTTATGGGGTGAAAAACTGTTTTTT. Its protein is CASSYSGQGALWGEKLFF. The genes are TRBV6-5 and TRBJ1-4; TRBD1 agrees at 12 bases. The CDR3 is made up of 18 amino acids. J was trimmed by 7 bases and V by 0 bases; bases with no gene match: 9. The germline V gene encodes CDR1 MNHEY and CDR2 SVGAGI.

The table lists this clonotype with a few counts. DNA of the CDR3: TGTGCCAGCAGTCGGTCCGTTAGTCCCACAGATACGCAGTATTTT. Translating it yields CASSRSVSPTDTQYF. V gene TRBV12-3 or TRBV12-4 combines with J gene TRBJ2-3; D gene unclear. CDR3 size: 15 residues. Trimming cost V 5 bases and J 2 bases, with 14 bases left between them.

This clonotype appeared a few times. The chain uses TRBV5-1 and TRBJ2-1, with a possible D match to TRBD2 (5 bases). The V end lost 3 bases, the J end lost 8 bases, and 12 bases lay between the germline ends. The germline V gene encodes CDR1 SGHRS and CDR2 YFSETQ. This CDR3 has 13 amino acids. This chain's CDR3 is CASSSTGFDEQFF. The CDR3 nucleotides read TGCGCCAGCAGCTCCACGGGATTCGATGAGCAGTTCTTC.

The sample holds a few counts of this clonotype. This chain's CDR3 is CASSQAPGATPYTF. The CDR3 nucleotides read TGTGCCAGCAGCCAAGCACCCGGGGCGACGCCTTACACCTTC. The J gene is TRBJ1-2, the V gene TRBV12-3 or TRBV12-4, with D maybe TRBD1 (5 bases). V gave up 6 bases and J gave up 11 bases, with 22 bases separating them. The CDR3 sequence is 14 residues long.

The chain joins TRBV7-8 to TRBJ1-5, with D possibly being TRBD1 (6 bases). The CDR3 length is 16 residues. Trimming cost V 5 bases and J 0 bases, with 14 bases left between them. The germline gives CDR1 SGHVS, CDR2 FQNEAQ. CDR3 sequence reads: CASSIGTPYSNQPQHF. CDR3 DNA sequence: TGTGCCAGCAGCATTGGGACACCCTATAGCAATCAGCCCCAGCATTTT.

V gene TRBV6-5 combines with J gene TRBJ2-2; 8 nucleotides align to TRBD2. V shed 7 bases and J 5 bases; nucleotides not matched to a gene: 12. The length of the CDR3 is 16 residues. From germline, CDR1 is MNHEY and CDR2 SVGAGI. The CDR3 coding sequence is TGTGCCAGCAAAACGGCGGGGGGCCGGTATACCGGGGAGCTGTTTTTT. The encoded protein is CASKTAGGRYTGELFF.

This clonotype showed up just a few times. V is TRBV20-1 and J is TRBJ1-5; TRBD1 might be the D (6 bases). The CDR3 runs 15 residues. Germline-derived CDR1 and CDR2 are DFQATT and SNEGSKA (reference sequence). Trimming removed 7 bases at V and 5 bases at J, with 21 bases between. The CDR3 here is CSGVLKAGADQPQHF. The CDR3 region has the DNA TGCAGTGGGGTTCTCAAGGCAGGGGCTGATCAGCCCCAGCATTTT.

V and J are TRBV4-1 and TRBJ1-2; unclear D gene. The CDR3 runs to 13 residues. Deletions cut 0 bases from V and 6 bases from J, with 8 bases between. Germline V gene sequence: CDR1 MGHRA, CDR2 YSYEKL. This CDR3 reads CASSQETGHGYTF. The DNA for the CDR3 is TGCGCCAGCAGCCAAGAAACCGGCCATGGCTACACCTTC.

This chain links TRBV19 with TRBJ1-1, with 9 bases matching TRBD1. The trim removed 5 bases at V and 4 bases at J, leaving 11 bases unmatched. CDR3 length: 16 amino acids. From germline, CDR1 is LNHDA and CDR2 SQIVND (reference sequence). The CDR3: CASSFSWTGASTEAFF. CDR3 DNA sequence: TGTGCCAGTAGTTTCTCCTGGACAGGGGCGAGCACTGAAGCTTTCTTT.

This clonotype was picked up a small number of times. CDR3 sequence reads: CASSASMSGGYSYEQYF. CDR3 sequence (DNA): TGTGCCAGCTCAGCGAGCATGAGTGGGGGGTATTCCTACGAGCAGTACTTC. V is TRBV18 and J is TRBJ2-7; D may be TRBD2 (6 bases). Germline lookup yields CDR1 KGHSH and CDR2 LQKENI. V was cut by 5 bases and J by 1 base, with 21 bases left in between. The CDR3 is made up of 17 amino acids.

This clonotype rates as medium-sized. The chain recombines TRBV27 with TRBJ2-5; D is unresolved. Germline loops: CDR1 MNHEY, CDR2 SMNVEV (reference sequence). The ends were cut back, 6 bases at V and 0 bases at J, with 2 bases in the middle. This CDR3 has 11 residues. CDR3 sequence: CASSYQETQYF. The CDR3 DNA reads TGTGCCAGCAGCTACCAAGAGACCCAGTACTTC.

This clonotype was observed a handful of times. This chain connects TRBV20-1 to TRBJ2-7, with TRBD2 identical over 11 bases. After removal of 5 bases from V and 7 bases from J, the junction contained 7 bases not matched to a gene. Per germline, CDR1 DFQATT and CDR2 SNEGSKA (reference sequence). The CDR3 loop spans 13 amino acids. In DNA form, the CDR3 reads TGCAGTGCTCGCCGACTAGCGGGGTTTGAGCAGTACTTC. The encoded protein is CSARRLAGFEQYF.

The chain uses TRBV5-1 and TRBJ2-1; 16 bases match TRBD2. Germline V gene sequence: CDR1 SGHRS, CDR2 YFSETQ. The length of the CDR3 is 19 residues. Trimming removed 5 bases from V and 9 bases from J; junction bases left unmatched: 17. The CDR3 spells CASSRSTPGTSGRDTEQFF. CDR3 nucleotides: TGCGCCAGCAGTCGCTCAACCCCGGGGACTAGCGGGAGGGACACTGAGCAGTTCTTC.

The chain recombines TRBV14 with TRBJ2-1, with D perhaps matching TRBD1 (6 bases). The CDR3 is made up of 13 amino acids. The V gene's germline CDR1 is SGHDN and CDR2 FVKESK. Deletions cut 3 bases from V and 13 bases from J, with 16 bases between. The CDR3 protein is CASSQGRTEGQFF. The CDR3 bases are TGTGCCAGCAGCCAGGGTCGGACAGAAGGCCAGTTCTTC.

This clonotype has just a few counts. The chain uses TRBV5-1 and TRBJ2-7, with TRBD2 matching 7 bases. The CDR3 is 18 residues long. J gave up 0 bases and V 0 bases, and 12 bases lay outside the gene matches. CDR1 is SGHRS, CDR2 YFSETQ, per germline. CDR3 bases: TGCGCCAGCAGCTTGGGGGCTAGCGGAGGACGGACCTCCTACGAGCAGTACTTC. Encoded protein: CASSLGASGGRTSYEQYF.

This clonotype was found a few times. Here the CDR3 reads CASTSDSFYGYTF. In DNA form, the CDR3 reads TGTGCCAGCACCTCAGACAGCTTCTATGGCTACACCTTC. The chain has TRBV28 and TRBJ1-2; TRBD1 might be the D (5 bases). This CDR3 spans 13 amino acids. V shed 7 bases and J shed 4 bases, with 13 bases lying between them. Looked up from germline, CDR1 is MDHEN and CDR2 is SYDVKM.